Listed here are 32 T cell receptor beta chains from one sample, sequenced in a study of blood T cell repertoires in COVID-19. Measured with immunoSEQ multiplex PCR; TCRdb has only the in-frame clones, and not every one. Of 52,000 or so clones listed, approximately 90% are singletons. Specimen: peripheral blood. The receptors come from a man aged 45 to 65 with acute or convalescent COVID-19.

The rearrangement links TRBV2 to TRBJ2-2, with D hard to call. Germline loops: CDR1 SNHLY, CDR2 FYNNEI. The CDR3 has 13 amino acids. V was shortened by 4 bases and J by 2 bases, with 5 bases between the two germline ends. The CDR3 DNA reads TGTGCCAGCAGTGTTATAAACACCGGGGAGCTGTTTTTT. It encodes CASSVINTGELFF.

This rearrangement joins TRBV10-2 to TRBJ1-6; D perhaps matches TRBD1 (5 bases). Trimming took 4 bases from V and 12 from J, leaving 13 bases between them. The CDR3 is 13 residues long. In germline, CDR1 is WSHSY, CDR2 SAAADI. The CDR3 DNA is TGCGCCAGCAGTGGGGGACTCAGGCGACCCCTCCACTTT. Translation gives CASSGGLRRPLHF.

This chain connects TRBV21-1 to TRBJ2-7; the table calls TRBD2, which could not be checked here. TRBV21-1 is a pseudogene. The CDR3 extends over 15 amino acids. The CDR3 DNA reads TGTGCCAGCAGCAAAGGGAGGAGAGCATCCTACGAGCAGTACTTC. Its translation: CASSKGRRASYEQYF.

V usage is TRBV11-2 and J usage is TRBJ2-2, with 7 bases aligning to TRBD1. From germline, CDR1 is SGHAT and CDR2 FQNNGV. The CDR3 extends over 16 amino acids. Germline trimming cut 5 bases from V and 4 bases from J; bases unmatched to any gene: 10. This chain's CDR3 is CASSRSLGTATGELFF. In DNA, the CDR3 is TGTGCCAGCAGCCGATCGTTAGGGACAGCCACCGGGGAGCTGTTTTTT.

Here the CDR3 DNA reads TGTGCCAGCAGCTTTAGGACTAGCGGTAGCTACAATGAGCAGTTCTTC. As protein: CASSFRTSGSYNEQFF. The chain links TRBV7-2 to TRBJ2-1; 10 positions agree with TRBD2. The CDR3 totals 16 residues. Germline CDR1 is SGHTA and CDR2 is FQGNSA. Trimming at V came to 3 bases and at J to 3 bases, leaving 5 bases not matched to a gene.

The chain employs TRBV18 and TRBJ2-1; TRBD2 is a possible D gene (6 bases). Germline V gives CDR1 KGHSH, CDR2 LQKENI. This CDR3 contains 13 residues. The V end was cut by 6 bases, the J end by 5 bases, with 11 bases between. The CDR3 nucleotides read TGTGCCAGCTCCCTGGGACTTAACAATGAGCAGTTCTTC. Its protein product is CASSLGLNNEQFF.

V usage is TRBV6-5 and J usage is TRBJ2-7; D is possibly TRBD1 (6 bases). The CDR3 consists of 14 residues. The V gene's germline CDR1 is MNHEY and CDR2 SVGAGI. Trimming pared 4 bases from V and 0 bases from J, leaving 10 bases between. CDR3 nucleotides: TGTGCCAGCAGTTCACAGGGTCCCTCCTACGAGCAGTACTTC. This encodes CASSSQGPSYEQYF.

CDR3 DNA: TGTGCCAGCAGGGAAACAGGACCTGTAAATCAGCCCCAGCATTTT. Protein sequence: CASRETGPVNQPQHF. The chain has TRBV27 and TRBJ1-5; tentative D call: TRBD1 (5 bases). Trimming pared 6 bases from V and 4 bases from J, leaving 16 bases between. Per germline, CDR1 MNHEY and CDR2 SMNVEV (reference sequence). CDR3 length equals 15 residues.

The chain is built from TRBV29-1 and TRBJ2-2; 8 bases line up with TRBD2. This CDR3 contains 15 residues. Germline V gene data show CDR1 as SQVTM and CDR2 as ANQGSEA. Trimming removed 4 bases from V and 4 bases from J; junction bases left unmatched: 8. DNA of the CDR3: TGCAGCGTTGTAGAGACCGGGACTAGCACCGGGGAGCTGTTTTTT. Protein: CSVVETGTSTGELFF.

This sequence joins TRBV4-3 and TRBJ2-1; TRBD1 might be the D (8 bases). Trimming stripped 3 bases from V and 2 bases from J, with 26 bases between. Germline values: CDR1 LGHNA, CDR2 YSLEER. This CDR3 contains 20 residues. The CDR3 spells CASSQMDREARSGAYNEQFF. In DNA form, the CDR3 reads TGCGCCAGCAGCCAGATGGACAGGGAGGCTCGGAGCGGGGCCTACAATGAGCAGTTCTTC.

V is TRBV7-2 and J is TRBJ1-2, with a weak D call TRBD1 (6 bases). This CDR3 contains 14 residues. The V and J ends lost 5 bases and 4 bases respectively, with 14 bases between them. Germline assignment: CDR1 SGHTA and CDR2 FQGNSA. CDR3 protein: CASSPGQKSYGYTF. The CDR3 DNA reads TGTGCCAGCAGCCCAGGACAGAAATCCTATGGCTACACCTTC.

The chain joins TRBV3-1 (or the pseudogene TRBV3-2) to TRBJ2-5, with TRBD1 matching over 10 bases. The germline V gene encodes CDR1 LGHDT and CDR2 YNNKEL (reference sequence). With 4 bases clipped from V and 4 bases from J, the junction kept 6 bases outside the gene matches. The CDR3 consists of 15 residues. DNA of the CDR3: TGTGCCAGCAGCCCCCGGGACAGGGGTTTAGAGACCCAGTACTTC. It yields the protein CASSPRDRGLETQYF.

This chain uses TRBV18 with TRBJ2-7; TRBD2 might be the D (5 bases). This CDR3 contains 14 residues. V was trimmed by 2 bases and J by 6 bases, leaving 14 bases between them. Per germline, CDR1 KGHSH and CDR2 LQKENI. The CDR3 nucleotides are TGTGCCAGCTCACCAATACGGGATTGGGGCGAGCAGTACTTC. This codes for CASSPIRDWGEQYF.

This clone was seen only a few times. The rearrangement links TRBV10-1 to TRBJ2-2; 8 nucleotides line up with TRBD2. This CDR3 is 14 amino acids long. Germline V gene sequence: CDR1 WNHNN, CDR2 SYGVQD (reference sequence). Trimming removed 8 bases from V and 0 bases from J; junction bases left unmatched: 2. This CDR3 is CASQLAANTGELFF. CDR3 coding DNA: TGCGCCAGCCAACTAGCGGCGAACACCGGGGAGCTGTTTTTT.

The V call is TRBV27, the J call TRBJ1-2; a weak D match, TRBD1 (5 bases). CDR3 size: 15 residues. Trimming took 4 bases from V and 0 from J, leaving 12 bases between them. CDR1 and CDR2 from the germline V gene are MNHEY and SMNVEV (reference sequence). The CDR3 loop reads CASSSHRFPNYGYTF. The DNA for the CDR3 is TGTGCCAGCAGTTCGCACAGGTTCCCTAACTATGGCTACACCTTC.

The chain carries TRBV11-2 and TRBJ2-2; 7 positions match TRBD2. With 1 base clipped from V and 4 bases from J, the junction kept 6 bases outside the gene matches. Germline CDR1 and CDR2: SGHAT and FQNNGV. CDR3 length: 16 residues. The CDR3 DNA follows: TGTGCCAGCAGCTTAGTGGCGGGAGATCTCACCGGGGAGCTGTTTTTT. Residues: CASSLVAGDLTGELFF.

V usage is TRBV6-5 and J usage is TRBJ2-7, with 11 positions matching TRBD2. The V gene end was trimmed by 4 bases and the J gene end by 2 bases; junction bases not matched to a gene: 4. The germline V gene encodes CDR1 MNHEY and CDR2 SVGAGI. The CDR3 runs to 15 residues. The CDR3 nucleotides are TGTGCCAGCAGTTTTGCGACTAGCGGGACCTACGAGCAGTACTTC. As protein: CASSFATSGTYEQYF.

The chain uses TRBV6-1 and TRBJ2-7, with TRBD1 matching 9 bases. Germline V gives CDR1 MNHNS, CDR2 SASEGT. This CDR3 is 16 amino acids long. Losses at the gene ends were 4 bases for V and 5 bases for J; bases not matched to a gene: 12. The CDR3 reads CASSVFIRDRDHEQYF. CDR3 DNA: TGTGCCAGCAGTGTTTTTATACGGGACAGGGACCACGAGCAGTACTTC.

The chain is built from TRBV5-6 and TRBJ2-5; possible D gene TRBD1, 6 bases. Trimming left V 3 bases short and J 5 bases short, with 17 bases between. Germline V CDR1 and CDR2: SGHDT, YYEEEE. The length of the CDR3 is 15 residues. DNA of the CDR3: TGTGCCAGCAGCTCGACAGGCCCAGGGGTGGAGACCCAGTACTTC. Encoded protein: CASSSTGPGVETQYF. The full variable domain, rest sourced from reference TRBV5-6 and TRBJ2-5, is DAGVTQSPTHLIKTRGQQVTLRCSPKSGHDTVSWYQQALGQGPQFIFQYYEEEERQRGNFPDRFSGHQFPNYSSELNVNALLLGDSALYLCASSSTGPGVETQYFGPGTRLLVL.

This clone appeared once. The V and J genes are TRBV9 and TRBJ2-1, with TRBD2 matching over 15 bases. CDR3 length: 17 amino acids. V shed 0 bases and J 7 bases; nucleotides not matched to a gene: 5. The germline CDR1 and CDR2 sequences are SGDLS and YYNGEE. CDR3 nucleotides: TGTGCCAGCAGCGTAGAGTTTGGACTAGCGGGAGGGAATGAGCAGTTCTTC. Protein product: CASSVEFGLAGGNEQFF. Using reference TRBV9 and TRBJ2-1 for the parts outside the CDR3, the full variable domain is DSGVTQTPKHLITATGQRVTLRCSPRSGDLSVYWYQQSLDQGLQFLIQYYNGEERAKGNILERFSAQQFPDLHSELNLSSLELGDSALYFCASSVEFGLAGGNEQFFGPGTRLTVL.

This chain uses TRBV24-1 with TRBJ1-4; TRBD1 might be the D (5 bases). V was trimmed by 3 bases and J by 1 base, leaving 14 bases between them. The CDR3 totals 17 residues. Per the germline V gene, CDR1 is KGHDR and CDR2 is SFDVKD. The CDR3 nucleotides read TGTGCCACCAGTGATGGGGCCCCGGGGGGAACTAATGAAAAACTGTTTTTT. Protein: CATSDGAPGGTNEKLFF.

The rearrangement links TRBV10-3 to TRBJ2-7, with 7 bases matching TRBD1. In germline, CDR1 is ENHRY, CDR2 SYGVKD. Trimming cost V 9 bases and J 9 bases; bases outside gene matches: 8. The CDR3 runs 11 residues. The chain's CDR3 is CAMGAGDRQYF. The CDR3 DNA follows: TGTGCCATGGGGGCAGGGGACAGGCAGTACTTC.

In its sample, this clone is medium-sized. V and J are TRBV9 and TRBJ1-3, with D possibly matching TRBD1 (6 bases). Trimming left V 0 bases short and J 3 bases short, with 16 bases between. This CDR3 region has 17 residues. Germline CDR1 reads SGDLS; CDR2 reads YYNGEE. CDR3 region: CASSVGPGGRLGNTIYF. The DNA of the CDR3 is TGTGCCAGCAGCGTAGGGCCGGGGGGGCGGCTTGGAAACACCATATATTTT. Variable domain in full (rest from reference TRBV9 and TRBJ1-3): DSGVTQTPKHLITATGQRVTLRCSPRSGDLSVYWYQQSLDQGLQFLIQYYNGEERAKGNILERFSAQQFPDLHSELNLSSLELGDSALYFCASSVGPGGRLGNTIYFGEGSWLTVV.

The V call is TRBV24-1, the J call TRBJ2-3; a weak D match, TRBD1 (5 bases). The CDR3 is 11 amino acids. CDR1 is KGHDR and CDR2 is SFDVKD in the germline V gene. The V gene lost 5 bases and the J gene lost 7 bases, with 6 bases spanning the gap. CDR3 residues: CATSGGHTQYF. CDR3 DNA sequence: TGTGCCACCAGTGGGGGCCATACGCAGTATTTT.

The chain has TRBV15 and TRBJ1-1; D possibly corresponds to TRBD1 (6 bases). The V end lost 1 base, the J end lost 11 bases, and 11 bases lay between the germline ends. Germline V CDR1 and CDR2: LNHNV, YYDKDF (reference sequence). The CDR3 is 12 residues long. CDR3 in DNA: TGTGCCACCAGCAGAGGAAACAGGGAGGCTTTCTTT. Amino acid sequence: CATSRGNREAFF.

The rearrangement uses TRBV3-1 (or the pseudogene TRBV3-2) and TRBJ2-7, with D possibly being TRBD1 (5 bases). The ends were cut back, 2 bases at V and 0 bases at J, with 17 bases in the middle. The CDR3 is made up of 17 amino acids. The germline V gene has CDR1 LGHDT and CDR2 YNNKEL (reference sequence). DNA for the CDR3: TGTGCCAGCAGCCAAAACGCGCCGAACAGGTACTCCTACGAGCAGTACTTC. Protein: CASSQNAPNRYSYEQYF.

The chain couples TRBV3-1 (or the pseudogene TRBV3-2) to TRBJ1-6; no clear D. Trimming took off 3 bases at V and 13 bases at J, with 10 bases between the two ends. CDR3 size: 12 residues. Germline V lookup: CDR1 LGHDT, CDR2 YNNKEL (reference sequence). The CDR3 region has the DNA TGTGCCAGCAGCCAGAGGGTAGGGCCCCTCCACTTT. Encoded protein: CASSQRVGPLHF.

The gene calls are TRBV7-9 and TRBJ1-1; the match to TRBD1 covers 9 bases. Germline V gene sequence: CDR1 SEHNR, CDR2 FQNEAQ (reference sequence). The CDR3 is 14 residues long. The J segment lost 2 bases and the V segment lost 6 bases, leaving 4 bases of the junction unmatched. The CDR3 bases are TGTGCCAGCAGGGGACAGGGAGGAAACACTGAAGCTTTCTTT. It codes for CASRGQGGNTEAFF.

This clone is a singleton in its sample. The V gene is TRBV10-2, the J gene TRBJ2-5; TRBD2 agrees at 8 bases. The trim removed 4 bases at V and 3 bases at J, leaving 10 bases unmatched. Germline V gene lookup returns CDR1 WSHSY and CDR2 SAAADI. The CDR3 length is 16 residues. The CDR3 bases are TGCGCCAGCAGTGCTATCCTGACTAGCGAGAAAGAGACCCAGTACTTC. As protein: CASSAILTSEKETQYF.

This chain uses TRBV20-1 with TRBJ2-6, with D possibly matching TRBD2 (5 bases). This CDR3 has 15 residues. V was clipped by 3 bases and J by 2 bases, with 11 bases between them. Germline CDR1 reads DFQATT; CDR2 reads SNEGSKA (reference sequence). CDR3 DNA sequence: TGCAGTGCTAGTATCCCGGGAACTGGGGCCAACGTCCTGACTTTC. It codes for CSASIPGTGANVLTF.

J is TRBJ1-1 and V is TRBV18; no definite D call. The germline V and J ends were trimmed by 3 bases and 1 base, with 9 bases remaining between them. There are 14 residues in the CDR3. Per germline, CDR1 KGHSH and CDR2 LQKENI. This CDR3 is CASSPTFRNTEAFF. CDR3 in DNA: TGTGCCAGCTCACCCACCTTTAGGAACACTGAAGCTTTCTTT. Full variable domain (outside the CDR3, taken from reference TRBV18 and TRBJ1-1): NAGVMQNPRHLVRRRGQEARLRCSPMKGHSHVYWYRQLPEEGLKFMVYLQKENIIDESGMPKERFSAEFPKEGPSILRIQQVVRGDSAAYFCASSPTFRNTEAFFGQGTRLTVV.

Within the sample, this clone is medium-sized (0.01 to 0.1%). The chain joins TRBV19 to TRBJ2-7; TRBD1 matches 8 bases. V trimming: 5 bases; J trimming: 3 bases; junction bases outside the gene matches: 6. Germline assignment: CDR1 LNHDA and CDR2 SQIVND (reference sequence). The CDR3 contains 14 residues. CDR3 in amino acids: CASSPLGQGYEQYF. The CDR3 DNA sequence: TGTGCCAGTAGTCCCCTCGGACAGGGCTACGAGCAGTACTTC.